Listed below are T cell receptor beta chains from one sample, sequenced in a study of T-cell reconstitution after alpha-beta-depleted transplantation in children. TCRdb re-analysed the PCR reads in MiXCR, keeping a single row per CDR3 protein. The sample includes almost 400,000 distinct CDR3 sequences, roughly 20% seen only once; the top ten take 3.8%. The specimen was PBMCs from the stem cell graft donor, collected from the stem cell graft. These receptors were collected from a human donor who donated a stem cell graft to a child with acute myeloid leukemia. CDR3s include the opening cysteine and the closing phenylalanine or tryptophan. Each record gives: J gene, D gene, V gene, clone size, CDR3 protein, CDR3 DNA. D genes are given only for firm matches. For some rows the clone size is stated as once, few or many, or as a class when expanded; others skip it.

j_gene: TRBJ2-1; d_gene: TRBD2; v_gene: TRBV20-1; abundance: many; CDR3aa: CSARVLAGGSNEQFF; CDR3nt: TGCAGTGCACGTGTACTAGCGGGAGGTTCCAATGAGCAGTTCTTC
j_gene: TRBJ1-5; d_gene: TRBD1; v_gene: TRBV12-3/TRBV12-4; abundance: few; CDR3aa: CASRADRGSFQPQHF; CDR3nt: TGTGCCAGCAGAGCTGACAGGGGGAGCTTTCAGCCCCAGCATTTT
j_gene: TRBJ2-1; d_gene: .; v_gene: TRBV12-3/TRBV12-4; abundance: many; CDR3aa: CASSLDEQFF; CDR3nt: TGTGCCAGCAGTTTAGATGAGCAGTTCTTC
j_gene: TRBJ2-5; d_gene: .; v_gene: TRBV12-3/TRBV12-4; abundance: few; CDR3aa: CASRPGGSVETQYF; CDR3nt: TGTGCCAGCAGACCCGGGGGCTCTGTTGAGACCCAGTACTTC
j_gene: TRBJ2-3; d_gene: TRBD2; v_gene: TRBV29-1; abundance: .; CDR3aa: CSVLGSLAGDTDTQYF; CDR3nt: TGCAGCGTTTTGGGCTCTCTAGCGGGAGACACAGATACGCAGTATTTT
j_gene: TRBJ2-1; d_gene: .; v_gene: TRBV20-1; abundance: .; CDR3aa: CSASGSLQQFF; CDR3nt: TGCAGTGCTAGCGGGAGCCTCCAGCAGTTCTTC
j_gene: TRBJ2-1; d_gene: .; v_gene: TRBV5-1; abundance: few; CDR3aa: CASSLEGTGNEQFF; CDR3nt: TGCGCCAGCAGCTTGGAGGGGACGGGGAATGAGCAGTTCTTC
j_gene: TRBJ2-6; d_gene: .; v_gene: TRBV13; abundance: .; CDR3aa: CASSSLLGGSGANVLTF; CDR3nt: TGTGCCAGCAGCTCTCTACTTGGCGGTTCTGGGGCCAACGTCCTGACTTTC
j_gene: TRBJ2-2; d_gene: .; v_gene: TRBV29-1; abundance: many; CDR3aa: CSVLLTGSVAGELFF; CDR3nt: TGCAGCGTTCTCCTAACAGGGAGTGTGGCCGGGGAGCTGTTTTTT
j_gene: TRBJ2-3; d_gene: .; v_gene: TRBV20-1; abundance: few; CDR3aa: CSAGEASTDTQYF; CDR3nt: TGCAGTGCTGGAGAAGCAAGCACAGATACGCAGTATTTT
j_gene: TRBJ1-4; d_gene: .; v_gene: TRBV29-1; abundance: few; CDR3aa: CSVEDRNEKLFF; CDR3nt: TGCAGCGTTGAAGACAGAAATGAAAAACTGTTTTTT
j_gene: TRBJ2-7; d_gene: .; v_gene: TRBV20-1; abundance: many; CDR3aa: CSAPGRVDYEQYF; CDR3nt: TGCAGTGCACCCGGTAGGGTGGACTACGAGCAGTACTTC
j_gene: TRBJ2-3; d_gene: .; v_gene: TRBV29-1; abundance: few; CDR3aa: CSVARRLTDTQYF; CDR3nt: TGCAGCGTTGCTCGCCGCCTCACAGATACGCAGTATTTT
j_gene: TRBJ2-1; d_gene: TRBD2; v_gene: TRBV12-3/TRBV12-4; abundance: few; CDR3aa: CASSLLAFEQFF; CDR3nt: TGTGCCAGCAGCTTACTAGCGTTTGAGCAGTTCTTC
j_gene: TRBJ1-5; d_gene: TRBD1; v_gene: TRBV2; abundance: .; CDR3aa: CASRDPGQGGQPQHF; CDR3nt: TGTGCCAGCAGGGACCCGGGACAGGGCGGTCAGCCCCAGCATTTT
j_gene: TRBJ2-3; d_gene: .; v_gene: TRBV5-6; abundance: many; CDR3aa: CASSLQVTDTQYF; CDR3nt: TGTGCCAGCAGCTTGCAAGTCACAGATACGCAGTATTTT
j_gene: TRBJ2-3; d_gene: .; v_gene: TRBV29-1; abundance: few; CDR3aa: CSVCQSQVGDTQYF; CDR3nt: TGCAGCGTGTGTCAGTCCCAAGTAGGGGATACGCAGTATTTT
j_gene: TRBJ1-5; d_gene: .; v_gene: TRBV24-1; abundance: .; CDR3aa: CATSGPGQSPNQPQHF; CDR3nt: TGTGCCACCAGTGGCCCGGGACAAAGTCCCAATCAGCCCCAGCATTTT
j_gene: TRBJ2-7; d_gene: TRBD2; v_gene: TRBV29-1; abundance: .; CDR3aa: CSVGPLADSYEQYF; CDR3nt: TGCAGCGTTGGTCCACTAGCGGACTCCTACGAGCAGTACTTC
j_gene: TRBJ2-1; d_gene: TRBD2; v_gene: TRBV28; abundance: few; CDR3aa: CASSRLAGQFF; CDR3nt: TGTGCCAGCAGTCGACTAGCGGGACAGTTCTTC
j_gene: TRBJ1-2; d_gene: TRBD1; v_gene: TRBV7-2; abundance: few; CDR3aa: CASSLEGQGEGGYTF; CDR3nt: TGTGCCAGCAGCTTAGAGGGACAGGGTGAGGGCGGCTACACCTTC
j_gene: TRBJ2-1; d_gene: TRBD1; v_gene: TRBV28; abundance: .; CDR3aa: CASSLWGTGNEQFF; CDR3nt: TGTGCCAGCAGTTTATGGGGGACAGGGAATGAGCAGTTCTTC
j_gene: TRBJ2-6; d_gene: .; v_gene: TRBV21-1; abundance: .; CDR3aa: CASRGRDSGANVLTF; CDR3nt: TGTGCCAGCAGGGGACGGGACTCTGGGGCCAACGTCCTGACTTTC
j_gene: TRBJ2-7; d_gene: TRBD2; v_gene: TRBV7-9; abundance: .; CDR3aa: CASSLVGSGRYRHEQYF; CDR3nt: TGTGCCAGCAGCTTAGTTGGTAGCGGGAGGTACCGCCACGAGCAGTACTTC
j_gene: TRBJ2-2; d_gene: .; v_gene: TRBV3-1; abundance: .; CDR3aa: CASSQDMWEVTGELFF; CDR3nt: TGTGCCAGCAGCCAAGATATGTGGGAGGTAACCGGGGAGCTGTTTTTT
j_gene: TRBJ1-1; d_gene: .; v_gene: TRBV20-1; abundance: .; CDR3aa: CSAKGGWGRDTEAFF; CDR3nt: TGCAGTGCTAAGGGGGGGTGGGGGCGCGACACTGAAGCTTTCTTT
j_gene: TRBJ2-7; d_gene: TRBD1; v_gene: TRBV20-1; abundance: .; CDR3aa: CSASDRPTYEQYF; CDR3nt: TGCAGTGCTTCGGACAGGCCAACCTACGAGCAGTACTTC
j_gene: TRBJ2-1; d_gene: .; v_gene: TRBV5-6; abundance: many; CDR3aa: CASSSLTSYHEQFF; CDR3nt: TGTGCCAGCAGCTCCCTGACTAGTTACCATGAGCAGTTCTTC
j_gene: TRBJ2-7; d_gene: .; v_gene: TRBV20-1; abundance: many; CDR3aa: CSARDELSYEQYF; CDR3nt: TGCAGTGCTAGAGATGAACTCTCCTACGAGCAGTACTTC
j_gene: TRBJ1-4; d_gene: .; v_gene: TRBV5-6; abundance: .; CDR3aa: CASSVGMLGEKLFF; CDR3nt: TGTGCCAGCAGCGTCGGAATGTTGGGTGAAAAACTGTTTTTT
j_gene: TRBJ2-1; d_gene: TRBD2; v_gene: TRBV3-1; abundance: few; CDR3aa: CASSSRTTSGRSSEQFF; CDR3nt: TGTGCCAGCTCCTCCAGGACCACTAGCGGGAGAAGTTCTGAGCAGTTCTTC
j_gene: TRBJ1-1; d_gene: TRBD1; v_gene: TRBV10-2; abundance: few; CDR3aa: CASTPGQAPTEAFF; CDR3nt: TGCGCCAGCACTCCGGGACAGGCCCCCACTGAAGCTTTCTTT
j_gene: TRBJ2-1; d_gene: .; v_gene: TRBV7-3; abundance: .; CDR3aa: CASSLPPGGRGSYNEQFF; CDR3nt: TGTGCCAGCAGCTTACCACCTGGTGGCAGGGGATCCTACAATGAGCAGTTCTTC
j_gene: TRBJ2-1; d_gene: TRBD1; v_gene: TRBV24-1; abundance: .; CDR3aa: CATSDRTGGAYNEQFF; CDR3nt: TGTGCCACCAGTGACCGGACAGGGGGCGCCTACAATGAGCAGTTCTTC
j_gene: TRBJ2-7; d_gene: .; v_gene: TRBV7-2; abundance: few; CDR3aa: CASSLEGHAPYEQYF; CDR3nt: TGTGCCAGCAGCTTGGAGGGACATGCCCCCTACGAGCAGTACTTC
j_gene: TRBJ2-3; d_gene: TRBD2; v_gene: TRBV10-3; abundance: many; CDR3aa: CAISGLAGAADTQYF; CDR3nt: TGTGCCATCAGTGGACTAGCGGGAGCGGCAGATACGCAGTATTTT
j_gene: TRBJ2-2; d_gene: TRBD1; v_gene: TRBV12-3/TRBV12-4; abundance: .; CDR3aa: CASSGRDSTGELFF; CDR3nt: TGTGCCAGCAGTGGCCGGGACAGCACCGGGGAGCTGTTTTTT
j_gene: TRBJ2-3; d_gene: .; v_gene: TRBV16; abundance: few; CDR3aa: CASSQELKPGTDTQYF; CDR3nt: TGTGCCAGCAGCCAAGAACTAAAGCCTGGCACAGATACGCAGTATTTT
j_gene: TRBJ2-1; d_gene: .; v_gene: TRBV4-1; abundance: few; CDR3aa: CASSQEPARSYNEQFF; CDR3nt: TGCGCCAGCAGCCAAGAGCCGGCACGCTCCTACAATGAGCAGTTCTTC
j_gene: TRBJ1-3; d_gene: TRBD1; v_gene: TRBV5-1; abundance: few; CDR3aa: CASSLGTGTGNTIYF; CDR3nt: TGCGCCAGCAGCTTGGGGACAGGGACGGGAAACACCATATATTTT
j_gene: TRBJ2-1; d_gene: TRBD2; v_gene: TRBV5-8; abundance: .; CDR3aa: CASSLKREGRSYNEQFF; CDR3nt: TGTGCCAGCAGCTTAAAAAGGGAGGGCCGGTCCTACAATGAGCAGTTCTTC
j_gene: TRBJ2-7; d_gene: .; v_gene: TRBV29-1; abundance: few; CDR3aa: CSVLPGAGTYEQYF; CDR3nt: TGCAGCGTCCTCCCGGGGGCGGGAACCTACGAGCAGTACTTC
j_gene: TRBJ2-7; d_gene: TRBD2; v_gene: TRBV6-1; abundance: .; CDR3aa: CASSSRGGRGYEQYF; CDR3nt: TGTGCCAGCAGCTCGCGGGGGGGTAGGGGATACGAGCAGTACTTC
j_gene: TRBJ2-1; d_gene: .; v_gene: TRBV28; abundance: few; CDR3aa: CASSLGIWYNEQFF; CDR3nt: TGTGCCAGCAGTTTAGGGATATGGTACAATGAGCAGTTCTTC
j_gene: TRBJ2-2; d_gene: TRBD2; v_gene: TRBV4-2; abundance: few; CDR3aa: CASSQEVELAGGDAGELFF; CDR3nt: TGTGCCAGCAGCCAAGAAGTTGAACTAGCGGGAGGGGATGCCGGGGAGCTGTTTTTT
j_gene: TRBJ2-1; d_gene: .; v_gene: TRBV5-1; abundance: few; CDR3aa: CASSFRPDSSYNEQFF; CDR3nt: TGCGCCAGCAGCTTTCGCCCGGACAGCTCCTACAATGAGCAGTTCTTC
j_gene: TRBJ1-1; d_gene: .; v_gene: TRBV4-2; abundance: few; CDR3aa: CASSHVTANTEAFF; CDR3nt: TGTGCCAGCAGCCATGTAACCGCGAACACTGAAGCTTTCTTT
j_gene: TRBJ2-1; d_gene: TRBD2; v_gene: TRBV28; abundance: few; CDR3aa: CASRVAGEGYNEQFF; CDR3nt: TGTGCCAGCAGAGTAGCGGGAGAGGGATACAATGAGCAGTTCTTC
j_gene: TRBJ2-1; d_gene: TRBD2; v_gene: TRBV29-1; abundance: few; CDR3aa: CSVEGFREGANEQFF; CDR3nt: TGCAGCGTTGAAGGATTCCGGGAGGGTGCCAATGAGCAGTTCTTC
j_gene: TRBJ2-7; d_gene: TRBD1; v_gene: TRBV28; abundance: many; CDR3aa: CASSWGQSYEQYF; CDR3nt: TGTGCCAGCAGCTGGGGACAGTCCTACGAGCAGTACTTC
j_gene: TRBJ2-1; d_gene: .; v_gene: TRBV20-1; abundance: many; CDR3aa: CSVQSEDEQFF; CDR3nt: TGCAGTGTTCAGAGTGAGGATGAGCAGTTCTTC
j_gene: TRBJ2-1; d_gene: .; v_gene: TRBV12-3/TRBV12-4; abundance: medium-sized; CDR3aa: CASSSSSYNEQFF; CDR3nt: TGTGCCAGCAGTTCGAGCTCCTACAATGAGCAGTTCTTC